This T cell receptor beta chain was sequenced for a study of CD8 T cells in ankylosing spondylitis (dated by TCRdb to about 2017). Regarding the study in general: The study profiled T cell receptor beta repertoires in healthy donors and ankylosing spondylitis patients to find disease-linked TCR variants. In total, the full study cohort was made up of some 110 healthy donors and 25 ankylosing spondylitis patients. Samples of peripheral blood were taken, and for ankylosing spondylitis patients, synovial fluid was collected as well. What the research found in general, with its limitations: Some TCR beta motif variants had previously been reported in synovial fluid and blood of reactive arthritis patients, which suggested common disease-initiation mechanisms. A TCR beta motif of 7 or 8 highly homologous amino acid variants appeared characteristic of blood from ankylosing spondylitis patients. Significant enrichment of the disease-linked clones was reported in matched synovial fluid samples from ankylosing spondylitis patients. A CD8+ phenotype was shown by the disease-linked clones, which were found at relatively low frequencies in peripheral blood.

This clonotype was recorded many times. Its antigen is currently not known. The sample holds no much larger clone one base away, and base qualities are not on file. V is pared back by 1 base and J by 4 bases, with 8 bases lying between the germline termini. The CDR3 runs 13 residues from the cysteine to the phenylalanine. The DNA shown is the 39-base CDR3, in frame from base 1. The instrument was an Illumina HiSeq 2500. TCR beta libraries were prepared by quantitative 5'-RACE with molecular barcodes. The authors' pipeline ran thus. To identify disease-linked TCR variants, a new computational method was used, one built on a probabilistic model of VDJ rearrangement. TCRdb reprocessed the public reads (quality trimming at Q25 with fastp, clone calling with MiXCR) and kept in-frame beta chains. Each entry is one CDR3 protein sequence, shown with its most common DNA and genes. TCRdb's processing, not the authors', yielded these V and J calls. The sample profile shows approximately 520,000 distinct CDR3 sequences; over 4% of them were found once. The leading ten clones occupy 3% to 4.5% of the sample.

The V and J genes are TRBV12-3 or TRBV12-4 and TRBJ2-7; the D gene cannot be named for sure. This receptor was obtained from a male donor with ankylosing spondylitis. The specimen was blood, either unsorted or a sorted T cell fraction (not recorded which). The CDR3 loop reads CASSLGDRYEQYF. In nucleotide form, the sequence is TGTGCCAGCAGTTTAGGGGATAGGTACGAGCAGTACTTC.